This is a list of T cell receptor beta chains from one sample in a study of blood T cell repertoires in COVID-19. Sequenced by immunoSEQ multiplex PCR; TCRdb stores in-frame clones only, minus some. The table includes 150,000 to 200,000 clones, roughly 80% detected once. Sequences were obtained from peripheral blood. The origin of the receptors is a woman aged 70-85 years with COVID-19, enrolled during active disease. Each CDR3 is given with its conserved first and last residue. A D gene is named only where the DNA matches it firmly. Size is omitted from some rows. Given values are once, few, many or a class for expanded clones.

v_gene: TRBV6-5; j_gene: TRBJ2-7; d_gene: TRBD1; abundance: -; CDR3aa: CASSSGDSYYEQYF; CDR3nt: TGTGCCAGCAGCTCTGGGGACAGTTACTACGAGCAGTACTTC
v_gene: TRBV19; j_gene: TRBJ1-5; d_gene: -; abundance: -; CDR3aa: CASSIAGQRINQPQHF; CDR3nt: TGTGCCAGTAGTATTGCTGGACAGCGTATTAATCAGCCCCAGCATTTT
v_gene: TRBV28; j_gene: TRBJ2-3; d_gene: -; abundance: -; CDR3aa: CASSYRIPFTDTQYF; CDR3nt: TGTGCCAGCAGTTACAGAATCCCGTTCACAGATACGCAGTATTTT
v_gene: TRBV12-3/TRBV12-4; j_gene: TRBJ1-5; d_gene: -; abundance: few; CDR3aa: CASRPSGQPQHF; CDR3nt: TGTGCCAGCAGGCCGTCAGGTCAGCCCCAGCATTTT
v_gene: TRBV27; j_gene: TRBJ1-5; d_gene: -; abundance: -; CDR3aa: CASSLLSTVTAVPQHF; CDR3nt: TGTGCCAGCAGTTTATTAAGTACGGTGACTGCAGTACCCCAGCATTTT
v_gene: TRBV5-1; j_gene: TRBJ2-7; d_gene: TRBD2; abundance: -; CDR3aa: CASSFASGSSYEQYF; CDR3nt: TGCGCCAGCAGCTTTGCAAGCGGGAGCTCCTACGAGCAGTACTTC
v_gene: TRBV6-5; j_gene: TRBJ1-6; d_gene: -; abundance: -; CDR3aa: CASSPKGGVNSPLHF; CDR3nt: TGTGCCAGCAGCCCAAAGGGAGGGGTTAATTCACCCCTCCACTTT
v_gene: TRBV5-1; j_gene: TRBJ2-1; d_gene: TRBD2; abundance: -; CDR3aa: CASSFFPTSGSYNEQFF; CDR3nt: TGCGCCAGCAGCTTCTTCCCGACTAGCGGGAGCTACAATGAGCAGTTCTTC
v_gene: TRBV9; j_gene: TRBJ2-6; d_gene: TRBD1; abundance: -; CDR3aa: CASSPSSPQGALGANVLTF; CDR3nt: TGTGCCAGCAGCCCGTCCTCCCCACAGGGGGCGCTAGGGGCCAACGTCCTGACTTTC
v_gene: TRBV28; j_gene: TRBJ1-3; d_gene: -; abundance: -; CDR3aa: CASSLPLQGSRANTIYF; CDR3nt: TGTGCCAGCAGCCTTCCATTACAGGGATCTCGGGCAAACACCATATATTTT
v_gene: TRBV18; j_gene: TRBJ2-2; d_gene: -; abundance: -; CDR3aa: CASSLLTPGLKNTGELFF; CDR3nt: TGTGCCAGCTCACTTCTCACTCCGGGACTGAAGAACACCGGGGAGCTGTTTTTT
v_gene: TRBV19; j_gene: TRBJ1-5; d_gene: TRBD1; abundance: -; CDR3aa: CASSSIQGEQPQHF; CDR3nt: TGTGCCAGTAGTTCTATACAGGGGGAACAGCCCCAGCATTTT
v_gene: TRBV6-2/TRBV6-3; j_gene: TRBJ2-1; d_gene: -; abundance: -; CDR3aa: CASSYSFQMSYNEQFF; CDR3nt: TGTGCCAGCAGTTACTCGTTCCAGATGTCCTACAATGAGCAGTTCTTC
v_gene: TRBV9; j_gene: TRBJ1-1; d_gene: -; abundance: -; CDR3aa: CASSQALNTEAFF; CDR3nt: TGTGCCAGCAGCCAGGCTTTGAACACTGAAGCTTTCTTT
v_gene: TRBV7-9; j_gene: TRBJ2-7; d_gene: -; abundance: -; CDR3aa: CASSRSSGAYEQYF; CDR3nt: TGTGCCAGCAGCCGAAGCTCGGGGGCCTACGAGCAGTACTTC
v_gene: TRBV3-1/TRBV3-2; j_gene: TRBJ2-1; d_gene: -; abundance: -; CDR3aa: CASSHVSLCSQGCEQFF; CDR3nt: TGTGCCAGCAGCCATGTCAGTCTATGCTCCCAGGGCTGTGAGCAGTTCTTC
v_gene: TRBV7-9; j_gene: TRBJ2-7; d_gene: TRBD1; abundance: -; CDR3aa: CASSSYGGQYEQYF; CDR3nt: TGTGCCAGCAGCTCCTATGGGGGACAGTACGAGCAGTACTTC